This T cell receptor (beta chain) is from a study of blood T cell repertoires in COVID-19. Across the whole study: Italy, Spain and the United States were the sources of the convalescent and acute COVID-19 samples.

In the authors' workflow: Amplification of reference gene primers was used by the study to estimate nucleated cell counts. TCRdb's copy holds only in-frame clones and misses some; the assay was immunoSEQ multiplex PCR. That table gives V, J and clone size, and the DNA gave D and trimming. The data show about 80,000 clones, with about four fifths seen just once and 7% to 9.5% held by the top ten. CDR1 and CDR2 (germline): LGHNT, FRNRAP. CDR3 length: 14 residues. Trimming took off 6 bases at V and 7 bases at J, with 17 bases between the two ends. Sequenced material: peripheral blood. The TCR comes from a human donor in a cohort sampled during active COVID-19. The chain has TRBV12-5 and TRBJ2-3, with a tentative D call TRBD2 (6 bases). CDR3 protein: CASGGSGEGNTQYF. CDR3 DNA sequence: TGTGCTAGTGGGGGTAGCGGCGAAGGGAATACGCAGTATTTT.